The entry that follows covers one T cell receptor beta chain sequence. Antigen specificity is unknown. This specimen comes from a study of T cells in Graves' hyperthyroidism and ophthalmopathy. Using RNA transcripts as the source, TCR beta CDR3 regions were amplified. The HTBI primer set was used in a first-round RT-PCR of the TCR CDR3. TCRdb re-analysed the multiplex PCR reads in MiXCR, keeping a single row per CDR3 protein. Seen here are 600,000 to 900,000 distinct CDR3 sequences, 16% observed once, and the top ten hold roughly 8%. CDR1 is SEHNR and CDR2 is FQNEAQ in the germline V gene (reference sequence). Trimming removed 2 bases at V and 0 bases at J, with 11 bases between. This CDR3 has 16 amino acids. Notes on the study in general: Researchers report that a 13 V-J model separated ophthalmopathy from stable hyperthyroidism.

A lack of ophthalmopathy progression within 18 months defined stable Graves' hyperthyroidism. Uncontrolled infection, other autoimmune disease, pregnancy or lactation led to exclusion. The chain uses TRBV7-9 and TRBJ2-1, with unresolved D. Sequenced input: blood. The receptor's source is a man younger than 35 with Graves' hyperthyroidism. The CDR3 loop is CASSLSTGRSYNEQFF. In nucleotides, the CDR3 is TGTGCCAGCAGCTTATCAACGGGCCGCTCCTACAATGAGCAGTTCTTC.